The 7 T cell receptor beta chains presented below share a single source sample, sequenced in a study of blood T cells in healthy people across ages. Sample-barcoded 5' priming and a J-beta primer mix drove a second PCR of roughly 6 to 12 cycles. In TCRdb, the 5' RACE reads were re-called with MiXCR into one record per CDR3 protein. The profile shows about 590,000 distinct CDR3 sequences, about 30% of them singletons. Sequencing used blood. These receptors were collected from an elderly woman in good health.

In its sample, this clonotype was seen many times. The chain recombines TRBV7-9 with TRBJ2-3; 10 nucleotides align to TRBD1. V shed 5 bases and J 5 bases; nucleotides not matched to a gene: 4. CDR1 SEHNR and CDR2 FQNEAQ come from the germline V gene (reference sequence). CDR3 length: 14 residues. CDR3 residues: CASSKDRGEDTQYF. DNA of the CDR3: TGTGCCAGCAGCAAGGACAGGGGGGAAGATACGCAGTATTTT.

The sample holds many counts of this clonotype. V is TRBV9 and J is TRBJ2-2; D remains unclear. Germline CDR1 and CDR2: SGDLS and YYNGEE. V shed 0 bases and J shed 5 bases, with 2 bases lying between them. This CDR3 region has 12 residues. CDR3 residues: CASSVETGELFF. CDR3 DNA sequence: TGTGCCAGCAGCGTAGAAACCGGGGAGCTGTTTTTT.

There are many counts of this clonotype. The chain has TRBV7-9 and TRBJ1-2; weak D call: TRBD1 (5 bases). V was clipped by 5 bases and J by 5 bases, with 12 bases between them. The CDR3 sequence is 13 residues long. Germline CDR1 is SEHNR and CDR2 is FQNEAQ (reference sequence). Here the CDR3 reads CASSPMGGYGYTF. The CDR3 DNA reads as TGTGCCAGCAGCCCCATGGGGGGGTATGGCTACACCTTC.

This clonotype came up many times. The chain links TRBV29-1 to TRBJ2-1, with 9 bases that match TRBD2. Germline trimming cut 6 bases from V and 6 bases from J; bases unmatched to any gene: 15. The CDR3 covers 16 residues. Germline V CDR1 and CDR2: SQVTM, ANQGSEA. The CDR3 bases are TGCAGCGTAGAACCAATGACTAGCGGCGTATCCAATGAGCAGTTCTTC. The encoded protein is CSVEPMTSGVSNEQFF.

This clonotype was seen at least ten times. One end of the junction fails to match germline, which may point to a read error. The chain employs TRBV20-1 and TRBJ2-7, with TRBD1 identical over 7 bases. Germline CDR1 DFQATT, CDR2 SNEGSKA (reference sequence). The CDR3 sequence is 13 residues long. The CDR3 region is CSTRGPNIYEQYF. The CDR3 DNA reads TGCAGTACTAGGGGGCCGAATATCTACGAGCAGTACTTC.

The sample holds one count of this clonotype. The chain couples TRBV7-2 to TRBJ2-7; 9 bases fit TRBD2. The assigned J gene may be wrong: the sequence end matches TRBJ2-4 better. This CDR3 contains 17 residues. The germline V gene has CDR1 SGHTA and CDR2 FQGNSA. The chain's CDR3 is CASSRGAGGFGKNIQYF. As DNA, the CDR3 is TGTGCCAGCAGCCGGGGAGCGGGAGGTTTCGGCAAAAACATTCAGTACTTC.

This clonotype was counted between two and nine times. The rearrangement links TRBV24-1 to TRBJ1-4; D gene unclear. The germline V gene encodes CDR1 KGHDR and CDR2 SFDVKD. This CDR3 has 15 residues. V was cut by 4 bases and J by 4 bases, with 12 bases left in between. The CDR3 sequence: CATSERDGFNEKLFF. CDR3 coding DNA: TGTGCCACCAGTGAACGTGACGGTTTTAATGAAAAACTGTTTTTT.